The rows below give T cell receptor beta chains drawn from one sample of a study of OX40 agonist ivuxolimab in advanced cancers. Assay: immunoSEQ multiplex PCR; the TCRdb copy retains only in-frame clones and omits some. The top ten clones hold around 2% of a sample with roughly 100,000 clones, approximately 94% of them seen once. Source: CD4+ or CD8+ T cells sorted from blood, taken in a trial of the OX40 agonist ivuxolimab. Every receptor here comes from an adult with an advanced solid tumor such as melanoma, head and neck, liver or kidney cancer. Each CDR3 is given with its conserved first and last residue. Each record gives: clone size, D gene, J gene, V gene, CDR3 protein, CDR3 DNA. D genes are given only for firm matches. Size tells how often a clone was seen (once, few, many) or the class of an expanded clone, and some rows leave it out.

once NA TRBJ2-7 TRBV6-6 CASSLMDGYEQYF TGTGCCAGCAGTTTAATGGACGGCTACGAGCAGTACTTC
NA TRBD1 TRBJ2-7 TRBV7-9 CASSEFGTGWYEQYF TGTGCCAGCAGCGAGTTCGGGACAGGGTGGTACGAGCAGTACTTC
NA TRBD2 TRBJ2-3 TRBV2 CASSEGRTSGRFADTQYF TGTGCCAGCAGTGAAGGGCGGACTAGCGGGAGATTCGCAGATACGCAGTATTTT
NA NA TRBJ2-7 TRBV4-1 CASSQEWGLTYEQYF TGCGCCAGCAGCCAAGAGTGGGGCCTGACTTACGAGCAGTACTTC
NA TRBD1 TRBJ2-7 TRBV6-6 CASSYYRDSSYEQYF TGTGCCAGCAGTTACTACCGGGACAGCTCCTACGAGCAGTACTTC
NA NA TRBJ1-1 TRBV20-1 CSAPLGSEAFF TGCAGTGCTCCCCTAGGTAGTGAAGCTTTCTTT
NA TRBD2 TRBJ2-3 TRBV6-1 CASSGLAGVVRDTTDTQYF TGTGCCAGCAGTGGACTAGCGGGAGTTGTGAGGGACACCACAGATACGCAGTATTTT
NA NA TRBJ2-7 TRBV7-8 CASSYSLPADEQYF TGTGCCAGCAGCTACAGTCTCCCAGCCGACGAGCAGTACTTC
once TRBD1 TRBJ2-7 TRBV30 CAWSPLDRGHGYF TGTGCCTGGAGTCCATTGGACAGGGGGCATGGGTACTTC
NA NA TRBJ1-6 TRBV4-1 CASSQEAGLLNSPLHF TGCGCCAGCAGCCAAGAGGCAGGCCTTTTGAATTCACCCCTCCACTTT
NA NA TRBJ2-5 TRBV6-6 CASSYSGEETQYF TGTGCCAGCAGTTACTCCGGGGAAGAGACCCAGTACTTC
once NA TRBJ2-2 TRBV7-9 CASSVTGEAGELFF TGTGCCAGCAGCGTAACAGGGGAGGCCGGGGAGCTGTTTTTT
NA NA TRBJ2-7 TRBV7-9 CASSWLGGNFPYEQYF TGTGCCAGCAGCTGGCTAGGCGGGAACTTTCCCTACGAGCAGTACTTC
NA NA TRBJ2-2 TRBV4-1 CASSQLQSNTGELFF TGCGCCAGCAGCCAACTCCAATCGAACACCGGGGAGCTGTTTTTT
once TRBD2 TRBJ2-1 TRBV2 CASSGGGSPEQFF TGTGCCAGCAGTGGGGGGGGTAGCCCTGAGCAGTTCTTC
NA NA TRBJ2-6 TRBV28 CASSLKGGLGANVLTF TGTGCCAGCAGTTTAAAGGGGGGGCTTGGGGCCAACGTCCTGACTTTC
NA TRBD2 TRBJ2-1 TRBV5-1 CASNQGLAGSYNEQFF TGCGCCAGCAACCAGGGACTAGCGGGATCCTACAATGAGCAGTTCTTC
NA NA TRBJ1-4 TRBV15 CATSRDSTGTNEKLFF TGTGCCACCAGCAGAGATTCGACAGGAACTAATGAAAAACTGTTTTTT
NA TRBD1 TRBJ2-3 TRBV6-5 CASKMGQGTDTQYF TGTGCCAGCAAGATGGGACAGGGCACAGATACGCAGTATTTT
NA TRBD1 TRBJ2-3 TRBV14 CASSQGQGVGTDTQYF TGTGCCAGCAGTCAGGGACAGGGTGTGGGCACAGATACGCAGTATTTT
NA NA TRBJ1-1 TRBV14 CASSQKQGRLNTEAFF TGTGCCAGCAGCCAAAAACAGGGAAGACTGAACACTGAAGCTTTCTTT
NA NA TRBJ2-1 TRBV19 CASGYGFDEQFF TGTGCCAGTGGTTATGGGTTCGATGAGCAGTTCTTC
NA NA TRBJ1-5 TRBV27 CASSFRWKNSNQPQHF TGTGCCAGCAGTTTCCGATGGAAAAATAGCAATCAGCCCCAGCATTTT
NA NA TRBJ2-1 TRBV7-9 CANQPLEDEQFF TGTGCCAATCAACCTCTTGAGGACGAGCAGTTCTTC
NA TRBD2 TRBJ2-5 TRBV30 CAWQDRETRLAGKETQYF TGTGCCTGGCAGGACAGAGAAACTAGACTAGCGGGGAAAGAGACCCAGTACTTC
NA TRBD1 TRBJ1-1 TRBV6-5 CASRIGQVNTEAFF TGTGCCAGCAGAATCGGACAGGTGAACACTGAAGCTTTCTTT
NA NA TRBJ1-1 TRBV19 CASSWNYPQTNTEAFF TGTGCCAGTAGTTGGAACTACCCTCAGACGAACACTGAAGCTTTCTTT
NA TRBD2 TRBJ2-3 TRBV9 CASSGLAGGRGDTQYF TGTGCCAGCAGCGGATTAGCGGGGGGGCGCGGAGATACGCAGTATTTT
NA TRBD1 TRBJ2-3 TRBV15 CATSRGTGNTQYF TGTGCCACCAGCAGAGGGACAGGGAATACGCAGTATTTT
NA NA TRBJ1-3 TRBV6-4 CARNGTPGNTIYF TGTGCCAGAAATGGGACCCCCGGAAACACCATATATTTT
NA TRBD2 TRBJ2-5 TRBV9 CASSPSGRPETQYF TGTGCCAGCAGCCCAAGCGGGAGGCCAGAGACCCAGTACTTC
once NA TRBJ2-7 TRBV5-4 CASTFQGGGGFGQYF TGTGCCAGCACCTTCCAGGGGGGAGGGGGATTCGGGCAGTACTTC
NA NA TRBJ2-1 TRBV27 CASSLAATGALPNEQFF TGTGCCAGCAGTCTAGCCGCCACCGGGGCCCTTCCCAATGAGCAGTTCTTC
NA NA TRBJ2-5 TRBV7-9 CASRRQEETQYF TGTGCCAGCCGAAGACAGGAAGAGACCCAGTACTTC
NA TRBD2 TRBJ2-3 TRBV19 CASSMSGLAGGLDTQYF TGTGCCAGTAGTATGTCGGGACTAGCGGGGGGACTCGATACGCAGTATTTT
NA NA TRBJ2-7 TRBV6-1 CASSLGGRGFYEQYF TGTGCCAGCAGTCTCGGGGGCAGGGGATTCTACGAGCAGTACTTC
NA NA TRBJ1-5 TRBV28 CASSLGDDYRNQPQHF TGTGCCAGCAGTTTAGGAGACGATTATCGTAATCAGCCCCAGCATTTT
NA NA TRBJ2-7 TRBV10-3 CAISEGPTYEQYF TGTGCCATCAGTGAAGGACCGACCTACGAGCAGTACTTC
NA NA TRBJ1-3 TRBV4-1 CASSQEWTGNTIYF TGCGCCAGCAGCCAAGAGTGGACTGGAAACACCATATATTTT
once NA TRBJ2-7 TRBV28 CASRMEGGGYEQYF TGTGCCAGCAGGATGGAGGGGGGTGGCTACGAGCAGTACTTC
NA TRBD1 TRBJ1-1 TRBV9 CASSTGGQGKTEAFF TGTGCCAGCAGCACCGGCGGACAGGGGAAAACTGAAGCTTTCTTT
NA TRBD1 TRBJ1-1 TRBV2 CASSAVPGQVFNTEAFF TGTGCCAGCAGCGCGGTCCCGGGACAGGTTTTTAACACTGAAGCTTTCTTT
NA NA TRBJ1-1 TRBV9 CASSRWGDGSTEAFF TGTGCCAGCAGCCGGTGGGGTGACGGGAGCACTGAAGCTTTCTTT
once NA TRBJ2-5 TRBV4-1 CASSQDRGWGETQYF TGCGCCAGCAGCCAAGACAGGGGATGGGGGGAGACCCAGTACTTC
large NA TRBJ2-3 TRBV5-6 CASSTTGDRTDTQYF TGTGCCAGCAGCACAACAGGAGACCGCACAGATACGCAGTATTTT
NA NA TRBJ2-7 TRBV13 CASSSGRGYEQYF TGTGCCAGCAGCTCAGGACGGGGCTACGAGCAGTACTTC
NA NA TRBJ2-7 TRBV15 CATSRDSRDQDEQYF TGTGCCACCAGCAGAGACAGCAGGGACCAGGACGAGCAGTACTTC
NA NA TRBJ1-1 TRBV28 CASSLMGTEAFF TGTGCCAGCAGTCTAATGGGCACTGAAGCTTTCTTT
once NA TRBJ1-1 TRBV6-5 CASSYGGNTEAFF TGTGCCAGCAGTTACGGAGGGAACACTGAAGCTTTCTTT
NA TRBD2 TRBJ2-3 TRBV2 CASRTLAGTPDTQYF TGTGCCAGCAGGACCCTAGCGGGAACACCAGATACGCAGTATTTT
NA NA TRBJ1-5 TRBV28 CASSFINQPQHF TGTGCCAGCAGTTTTATCAATCAGCCCCAGCATTTT
once NA TRBJ2-1 TRBV2 CASSEGGNEQFF TGTGCCAGCAGTGAAGGGGGTAATGAGCAGTTCTTC
NA NA TRBJ2-1 TRBV27 CASSFRTAYSYNEQFF TGTGCCAGCAGTTTTAGGACAGCCTACTCGTACAATGAGCAGTTCTTC
once TRBD1 TRBJ2-7 TRBV7-9 CASSLPQDRGDYEQYF TGTGCCAGCAGCTTGCCTCAGGACAGGGGCGATTACGAGCAGTACTTC
NA TRBD1 TRBJ2-3 TRBV6-1 CASSEDRGRTTDTQYF TGTGCCAGCAGTGAGGACAGGGGGCGCACCACAGATACGCAGTATTTT